The 16 T cell receptor beta chains below come from one sample, sequenced in a study of blood T cells in healthy people across ages (dated by TCRdb to about 2015). Libraries were made using 5' RACE. The run used an Illumina HiSeq 2500. A second PCR of 7 to 11 cycles was performed with a sample-barcoded 5' primer and a J-beta primer mix. TCRdb trimmed the raw reads at Q25, called clones with MiXCR and kept productive beta chains. Entries are consolidated by CDR3 protein sequence, retaining the most common genes and DNA. This sample lists more than 600,000 distinct CDR3 sequences; around a quarter were detected once. The ten top clones hold 9.4% of the sample. These data were also reused for a study on T cells of mothers and their children.

Source material: blood. The source is a boy under 18 in good health.

This chain joins TRBV6-5 and TRBJ2-5; TRBD1 aligns across 7 bases. The V and J ends lost 0 bases and 2 bases, in that order; junction bases with no gene match: 12. This CDR3 comprises 18 residues. Germline V gives CDR1 MNHEY, CDR2 SVGAGI. DNA for the CDR3: TGTGCCAGCAGTTACTCGTACCCAGGGGGACAGAGACAAGAGACCCAGTACTTC. It translates to CASSYSYPGGQRQETQYF.

V gene TRBV6-1 combines with J gene TRBJ2-5, with a tentative D call TRBD2 (5 bases). The germline gives CDR1 MNHNS, CDR2 SASEGT. V was shortened by 11 bases and J by 5 bases, with 18 bases between the two germline ends. This CDR3 is 13 amino acids long. The CDR3 DNA reads as TGTGCCGGAGGTGAGGAGGTAATCGAGACCCAGTACTTC. This translates into CAGGEEVIETQYF.

About this clonotype itself: The junction does not match germline at one end; this may be a read error. The genes are TRBV7-9 and TRBJ2-3, with a possible D match to TRBD2 (6 bases). This CDR3 spans 15 amino acids. Per the germline V gene, CDR1 is SEHNR and CDR2 is FQNEAQ (reference sequence). CDR3 sequence: CASTLLGRSTDTQYF. In DNA, the CDR3 is TGTGCCAGCACCTTACTAGGGAGGAGCACAGATACGCAGTATTTT.

This clonotype has only a few counts. The V gene is TRBV11-1, the J gene TRBJ1-5, with a tentative D call TRBD1 (5 bases). The V and J ends lost 0 bases and 3 bases respectively, with 12 bases between them. Germline values: CDR1 SGHAT, CDR2 FQDESV (reference sequence). CDR3 size: 16 residues. The CDR3 sequence: CASSLAGPGLNQPQHF. Here the CDR3 DNA reads TGTGCCAGCAGCTTAGCGGGGCCAGGGCTCAATCAGCCCCAGCATTTT.

The V call is TRBV5-5, the J call TRBJ1-4; 7 positions agree with TRBD1. Germline V CDR1 and CDR2: SGHKS, YYEKEE (reference sequence). The length of the CDR3 is 17 residues. V lost 4 bases and J lost 3; bases outside the gene matches: 12. CDR3 sequence: CASSGQVFGVANEKLFF. CDR3 in DNA: TGTGCCAGCAGCGGACAGGTTTTTGGTGTCGCTAATGAAAAACTGTTTTTT.

This clonotype was seen only a few times. V usage is TRBV12-3 or TRBV12-4 and J usage is TRBJ2-1, with D perhaps matching TRBD2 (6 bases). Deletions cut 6 bases from V and 5 bases from J, with 14 bases between. This CDR3 has 14 amino acids. The CDR3 sequence: CASRRRAQNNEQFF. Written as DNA, the CDR3 is TGTGCCAGCAGGCGGAGGGCCCAAAACAATGAGCAGTTCTTC.

The chain is built from TRBV6-2 or TRBV6-3 and TRBJ2-7; 7 positions agree with TRBD1. Germline trimming cut 4 bases from V and 7 bases from J; bases unmatched to any gene: 4. The CDR3 is made up of 12 amino acids. The germline CDR1 and CDR2 sequences are MNHEY and SVGEGT. The CDR3 sequence is CASSLTGWEQYF. CDR3 coding DNA: TGTGCCAGCAGTTTGACAGGGTGGGAGCAGTACTTC.

The V call is TRBV7-2, the J call TRBJ1-1; D is possibly TRBD1 (5 bases). Germline CDR1 SGHTA, CDR2 FQGNSA. V shed 5 bases and J shed 4 bases, with 14 bases lying between them. The CDR3 spans 14 residues. The CDR3 DNA is TGTGCCAGCAGCCCCTCATCGGGACCCACTGAAGCTTTCTTT. Protein product: CASSPSSGPTEAFF.

This clonotype was observed a few times. The V and J genes are TRBV4-1 and TRBJ2-7, with 9 bases that match TRBD2. The trim removed 3 bases at V and 4 bases at J, leaving 16 bases unmatched. Germline V CDR1 and CDR2: MGHRA, YSYEKL. The CDR3 contains 18 residues. The CDR3 region is CASSHTLGPGLARYEQYF. The CDR3 DNA follows: TGCGCCAGCAGCCATACTCTGGGACCGGGACTAGCTCGATACGAGCAGTACTTC.

J is TRBJ2-3 and V is TRBV5-1; 9 nucleotides line up with TRBD2. CDR3 length: 16 amino acids. CDR1 is SGHRS, CDR2 YFSETQ, per germline. J gave up 6 bases and V 4 bases, and 12 bases lay outside the gene matches. CDR3 sequence: CASSPLLRTSADTQYF. The CDR3 nucleotides read TGCGCCAGCAGCCCCTTGTTGAGGACTAGCGCGGATACGCAGTATTTT.

The CDR3 loop is CASSPQPGANTGELFF. For the CDR3, the DNA is TGTGCCAGCAGCCCACAACCCGGGGCGAACACCGGGGAGCTGTTTTTT. This chain links TRBV7-3 with TRBJ2-2; maybe TRBD2 (5 bases). CDR1 and CDR2 from the germline V gene are SGHTA and FQGTGA. V was clipped by 5 bases and J by 0 bases, with 13 bases between them. The CDR3 covers 16 residues.

This clonotype was counted at least ten times. The V and J genes are TRBV3-1 and TRBJ1-2, with 10 bases matching TRBD1. There are 11 residues in the CDR3. Germline CDR1 and CDR2: LGHDT and YNNKEL (reference sequence). V shed 10 bases, J shed 7 bases, and the junction held 3 bases outside the gene matches. The CDR3 DNA reads TGTGCCACGCGGACAGGGGGTGGCTACACCTTC. Translation: CATRTGGGYTF.

The chain recombines TRBV10-3 with TRBJ2-5; 8 bases line up with TRBD2. The J call may not be correct, given that the DNA end is closer to TRBJ2-1. Germline CDR1 reads ENHRY; CDR2 reads SYGVKD. This CDR3 has 16 amino acids. CDR3 residues: CAISESWNGRGNEQFF. The CDR3, as DNA: TGTGCCATCAGTGAGTCGTGGAACGGGAGGGGGAATGAGCAGTTCTTC.

This CDR3 reads CASSDTGAGVEQYF. Here the CDR3 DNA reads TGTGCCAGCAGTGACACCGGGGCCGGAGTCGAGCAGTACTTC. The V call is TRBV25-1, the J call TRBJ2-5; either TRBD1 or TRBD2 may supply D (5 bases each). With the DNA end fitting TRBJ2-7 better, the J assignment may be wrong. Germline-derived CDR1 and CDR2 are MGHDK and SYGVNS. The CDR3 extends over 14 amino acids.

The chain joins TRBV12-5 to TRBJ2-2; 9 positions match TRBD1. The CDR3 is 15 residues long. Germline V gene lookup returns CDR1 LGHNT and CDR2 FRNRAP. The V segment lost 4 bases and the J segment 2 bases; nucleotides outside the gene matches: 2. The CDR3 protein is CASGWTGENTGELFF. CDR3 nucleotide sequence: TGTGCTAGTGGTTGGACAGGGGAAAACACCGGGGAGCTGTTTTTT.

This chain links TRBV7-2 with TRBJ2-3; maybe TRBD1 (5 bases). Between the trimmed V and J ends, which lost 6 bases and 2 bases, there was a span of 15 bases. This CDR3 contains 15 residues. Germline V gene lookup returns CDR1 SGHTA and CDR2 FQGNSA. The DNA for the CDR3 is TGTGCCAGCAGTCTTCCCGACAGTTCCACAGATACGCAGTATTTT. It is translated as CASSLPDSSTDTQYF.